What follows are 9 T cell receptor beta chains derived from one specimen sequenced in a study of cytomegalovirus exposure and HLA in healthy donors. Sequencing was performed with immunoSEQ multiplex PCR; in TCRdb, only in-frame clones are kept and a portion is missing. The sample holds more than 90,000 clones, 85% to 95% seen once. Source material: PBMCs. These receptors were collected from a woman aged 25 to 45 in good health and CMV-seropositive.

This rearrangement joins TRBV4-3 to TRBJ2-3, with a tentative D call TRBD2 (6 bases). The CDR3 extends over 16 amino acids. V was cut by 0 bases and J by 3 bases, with 13 bases left in between. Germline lookup yields CDR1 LGHNA and CDR2 YSLEER. Written as DNA, the CDR3 is TGCGCCAGCAGCCAAGATCGGGAGTTTTGGACAGATACGCAGTATTTT. Translation: CASSQDREFWTDTQYF.

This clone was counted between two and nine times. J is TRBJ2-1 and V is TRBV5-1, with 9 bases aligning to TRBD1. CDR3 length: 13 amino acids. J gave up 8 bases and V 4 bases, and 4 bases lay outside the gene matches. The germline CDR1 and CDR2 sequences are SGHRS and YFSETQ. The CDR3, as DNA: TGCGCCAGCAGCGAAAGGACAGGGGATGAGCAGTTCTTC. Translating it yields CASSERTGDEQFF.

The chain employs TRBV7-2 and TRBJ2-1; D might be TRBD2 (6 bases). CDR3 length: 14 residues. Trimming shortened V by 4 bases and J by 1 base, and 8 bases separated the two germline ends. Germline V gene data show CDR1 as SGHTA and CDR2 as FQGNSA. CDR3 nucleotides: TGTGCCAGCAGCTACGGGACTTCCTACAATGAGCAGTTCTTC. Amino acid sequence: CASSYGTSYNEQFF.

This clone was detected a few times. The gene calls are TRBV11-3 and TRBJ2-1; TRBD2 is a possible D gene (5 bases). Trimming shortened V by 1 base and J by 8 bases, and 15 bases separated the two germline ends. The CDR3 consists of 15 residues. CDR1 is SGHNT and CDR2 is YENEEA in the germline V gene. This CDR3 reads CASSLGAADSDEQFF. The DNA of the CDR3 is TGTGCCAGCAGCTTAGGGGCGGCCGATAGCGATGAGCAGTTCTTC.

The chain couples TRBV7-9 to TRBJ2-1, with 13 bases that match TRBD2. The CDR3 totals 17 residues. Losses at the gene ends were 7 bases for V and 3 bases for J; bases not matched to a gene: 9. The germline gives CDR1 SEHNR, CDR2 FQNEAQ (reference sequence). In nucleotides, the CDR3 is TGTGCCAGCAACACCCCGGGGACTAGCGGGATCTACAATGAGCAGTTCTTC. Translated: CASNTPGTSGIYNEQFF.

V gene TRBV28 combines with J gene TRBJ2-5; TRBD2 aligns across 8 bases. The CDR3 is made up of 12 amino acids. Germline lookup yields CDR1 MDHEN and CDR2 SYDVKM. With V trimmed by 9 bases and J by 1 base, 1 base remained unmatched. The CDR3 region has the DNA TGTGCCAGTAGCGGGGCCCAAGAGACCCAGTACTTC. Protein sequence: CASSGAQETQYF.

This chain links TRBV7-2 with TRBJ2-7; 8 nucleotides agree with TRBD2. Germline CDR1 reads SGHTA; CDR2 reads FQGNSA. With V trimmed by 5 bases and J by 6 bases, 12 bases remained unmatched. CDR3 size: 15 residues. The CDR3 loop reads CASSRSGKDAGEQYF. CDR3 nucleotide sequence: TGTGCCAGCAGCCGTAGCGGGAAGGATGCTGGCGAGCAGTACTTC.

The chain combines TRBV5-8 with TRBJ1-5, with TRBD1 as a possible D gene (6 bases). The CDR3 runs to 14 residues. Trimming left V 4 bases short and J 11 bases short, with 19 bases between. Germline CDR1 is SGHTS and CDR2 is YDEGEE. CDR3 coding DNA: TGTGCCAGCAGCCTCAAACAGGGTATTAAGTCCCAGCATTTT. Protein product: CASSLKQGIKSQHF.

The chain uses TRBV7-8 and TRBJ2-3, with a tentative D call TRBD2 (5 bases). Germline lookup yields CDR1 SGHVS and CDR2 FQNEAQ. V gave up 5 bases and J gave up 2 bases, with 5 bases separating them. The length of the CDR3 is 12 residues. CDR3: CASSDYTDTQYF. In DNA form, the CDR3 reads TGTGCCAGCAGCGACTACACAGATACGCAGTATTTT. Supplemented by reference TRBV7-8 and TRBJ2-3, the full variable domain reads GAGVSQSPRYKVAKRGQDVALRCDPISGHVSLFWYQQALGQGPEFLTYFQNEAQLDKSGLPSDRFFAERPEGSVSTLKIQRTQQEDSAVYLCASSDYTDTQYFGPGTRLTVL.